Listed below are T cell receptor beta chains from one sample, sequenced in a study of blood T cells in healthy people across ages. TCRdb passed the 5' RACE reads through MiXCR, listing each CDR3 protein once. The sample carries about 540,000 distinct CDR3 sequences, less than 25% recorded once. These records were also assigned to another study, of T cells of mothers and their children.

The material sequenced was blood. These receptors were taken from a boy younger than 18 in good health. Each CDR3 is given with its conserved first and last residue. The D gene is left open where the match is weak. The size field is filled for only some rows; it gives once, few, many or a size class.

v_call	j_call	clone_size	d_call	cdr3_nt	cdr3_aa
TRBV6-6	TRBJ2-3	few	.	TGTGCCAGCAGTTACATGCGCCCAGGCACAGATACGCAGTATTTT	CASSYMRPGTDTQYF
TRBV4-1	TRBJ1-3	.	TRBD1	TGCGCCAGCAGCCCCCGCCCGGACAGGGTAAACGGAAACACCATATATTTT	CASSPRPDRVNGNTIYF
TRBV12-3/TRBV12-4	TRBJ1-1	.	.	TGTGCCAGCATAAACAGGGTGAACACTGAAGCTTTCTTT	CASINRVNTEAFF
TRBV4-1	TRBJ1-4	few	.	TGCGCCAGCAGCCAAGAAACAGGGTGGTCTGAAAAACTGTTTTTT	CASSQETGWSEKLFF
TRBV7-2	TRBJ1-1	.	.	TGTGCCAGCAGGCTGGGCCTCTGGAACACTGAAGCTTTCTTT	CASRLGLWNTEAFF
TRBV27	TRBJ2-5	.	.	TGTGCCAGTCGGAAACTCCCTGCCCAAGAGACCCAGTACTTC	CASRKLPAQETQYF
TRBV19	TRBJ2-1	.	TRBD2	TGTGCCAGTAGGGGGGGGAATGAGCAGTTCTTC	CASRGGNEQFF
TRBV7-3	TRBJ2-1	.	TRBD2	TGTGCCAGCAGCTTAATCGCGGGGGGGTACAATGAGCAGTTCTTC	CASSLIAGGYNEQFF
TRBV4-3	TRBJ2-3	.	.	TGCGCCAGCAGCCAAGATCTGTTGGTCAACACAGATACGCAGTATTTT	CASSQDLLVNTDTQYF
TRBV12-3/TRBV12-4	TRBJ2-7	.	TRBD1	TGTGCCAGCAGCGCGGACAGGGCCAACGAGCAGTACTTC	CASSADRANEQYF
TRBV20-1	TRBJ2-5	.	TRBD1	TGCAGTGCTAGGACAGGGGCCCAAGAGACCCAGTACTTC	CSARTGAQETQYF
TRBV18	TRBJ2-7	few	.	TGTGCCAGCTCCCAAAATGGGGCAGTGAATTCCTACGAGCAGTACTTC	CASSQNGAVNSYEQYF
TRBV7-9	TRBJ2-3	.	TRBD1	TGTGCCAGCCTCCAAGAACAGGGGGTTGCAGATACGCAGTATTTT	CASLQEQGVADTQYF
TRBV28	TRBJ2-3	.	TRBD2	TGTGCCAGCAGTTGGGAGGGGAAGGGCACAGATACGCAGTATTTT	CASSWEGKGTDTQYF
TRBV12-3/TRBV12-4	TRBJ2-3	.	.	TGTGCCAGCAGTTTAGCCCCCGTCACAGATACGCAGTATTTT	CASSLAPVTDTQYF
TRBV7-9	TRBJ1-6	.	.	TGTGCCAGCAGCTTAGCTCGCGGGAGCTCCTATAATTCACCCCTCCACTTT	CASSLARGSSYNSPLHF
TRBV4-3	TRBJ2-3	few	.	TGCGCCAGCAGCCAAGAGGTAGGGGGGAGGGCCTTGGATACGCAGTATTTT	CASSQEVGGRALDTQYF
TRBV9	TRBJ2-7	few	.	TGTGCCAGCAGCGTAGGGGGGAGCCTCTACGAGCAGTACTTC	CASSVGGSLYEQYF
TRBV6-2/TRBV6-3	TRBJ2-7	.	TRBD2	TGTGCCAGCAGACCCGAGCGGGGAGGCCACGAGCAGTACTTC	CASRPERGGHEQYF
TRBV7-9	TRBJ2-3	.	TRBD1	TGTGCCAGCAGCTCCGCAGACAGGGGGCATATTGCAGATACGCAGTATTTT	CASSSADRGHIADTQYF
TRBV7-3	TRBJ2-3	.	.	TGTGCCAGCAGCTTAACTGGGGCTAGCGGCACAGATACGCAGTATTTT	CASSLTGASGTDTQYF
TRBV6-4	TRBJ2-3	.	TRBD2	TGTGCCAGCAGTGAGAGCGGGGGGGCCGGAGATACGCAGTATTTT	CASSESGGAGDTQYF
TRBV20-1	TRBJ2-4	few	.	TGCAGTGCTAGCGTCTCAGCCAAAAACATTCAGTACTTC	CSASVSAKNIQYF
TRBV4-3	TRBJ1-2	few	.	TGCGCCAGCAGCCAAGGCATGGCGGCAGGGGAGGGCTATGGCTACACCTTC	CASSQGMAAGEGYGYTF
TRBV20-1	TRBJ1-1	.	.	TGCAGTGCCCGGGGGGAGGATGCCTGGGATTTGGATTTCTTT	CSARGEDAWDLDFF
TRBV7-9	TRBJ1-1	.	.	TGTGCCAGCAGCTCTATCCTTACACCCGACGGGGGACGCACTGAAGCTTTCTTT	CASSSILTPDGGRTEAFF
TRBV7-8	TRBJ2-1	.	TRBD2	TGTGCCGGCAGCCGAGGACTAGCGGGGGACAATGAGCAGTTCTTC	CAGSRGLAGDNEQFF
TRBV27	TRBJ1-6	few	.	TGTGCCAGCAGTTGGGACGGTGATAATTCACCCCTCCACTTT	CASSWDGDNSPLHF
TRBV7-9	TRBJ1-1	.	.	TGTGCCAGCAGCTTCAAGGGAGCCACTGAAGCTTTCTTT	CASSFKGATEAFF
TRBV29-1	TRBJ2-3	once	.	TGCAGCGTTGAATACAGGGACCGCACAGATACGCAGTATTTT	CSVEYRDRTDTQYF
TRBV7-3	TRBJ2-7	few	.	TGTGCCATGAAGGTGGGTCCCTACGAGCAGTACTTC	CAMKVGPYEQYF
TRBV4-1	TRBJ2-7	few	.	TGCGCCAGCAGCCACAATAAGGGACGAGGGCACTACGAGCAGTACTTC	CASSHNKGRGHYEQYF
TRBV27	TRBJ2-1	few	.	TGTGCCAGCACAGGAGACGGGGGGCATCATCGTGAGCAGTTCTTC	CASTGDGGHHREQFF
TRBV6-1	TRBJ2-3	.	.	TGTGCCAGCAGTAGAGGGGATGTGGGCACAGATACGCAGTATTTT	CASSRGDVGTDTQYF
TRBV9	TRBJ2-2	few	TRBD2	TGTGCCAGCAGCGTAAGTCTCCGGGAGGGGGACACCGGGGAGCTGTTTTTT	CASSVSLREGDTGELFF
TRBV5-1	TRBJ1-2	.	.	TGCGCCAGCAGCGATATCGGCGTTACTAACTATGGCTACACCTTC	CASSDIGVTNYGYTF
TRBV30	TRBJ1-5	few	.	TGTGCCTGGAGCCGGAGCCCAAATCAGCCCCAGCATTTT	CAWSRSPNQPQHF
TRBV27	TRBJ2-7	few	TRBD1	TGTGCCAGCAGTCCCCGGACAGGGGGGCCCTACGAGCAGTACTTC	CASSPRTGGPYEQYF
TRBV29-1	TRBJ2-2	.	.	TGCAGCGTTGAGCCGGGTACCGGGGAGCTGTTTTTT	CSVEPGTGELFF
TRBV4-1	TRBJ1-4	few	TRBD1	TGCGCCAGCAGCCTGACAGGGTTAACTAATGAAAAACTGTTTTTT	CASSLTGLTNEKLFF
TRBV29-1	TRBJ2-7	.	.	TGCAGCGTTGTACACACTACCTCCTACGAGCAGTACTTC	CSVVHTTSYEQYF
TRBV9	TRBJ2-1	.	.	TGTGCCAGCAGCGTTAAGCCAGGGGAGGGCCGTGAGCAGTTCTTC	CASSVKPGEGREQFF